This T cell receptor beta chain was recovered during a study of blood T cell repertoires in COVID-19. Study information: Sites in the United States, Italy and Spain provided acute and convalescent COVID-19 samples.

The V and J ends lost 8 bases and 3 bases, in that order; junction bases with no gene match: 10. Germline lookup yields CDR1 MNHEY and CDR2 SMNVEV (reference sequence). The CDR3 has 14 residues. As originally analysed: Reference gene primer amplification gave nucleated cell count estimates. Sequencing was performed with immunoSEQ multiplex PCR; in TCRdb, only in-frame clones are kept and a portion is missing. D and trimming come from the DNA, and the V and J calls and clone size come from that table. The sample includes over 90,000 clones, 82% of them seen just once. Sequenced sample: peripheral blood. V and J are TRBV27 and TRBJ2-7, with 7 nucleotides matching TRBD2. The clonotype was recovered from a man over 45 with active or convalescent COVID-19. The chain's CDR3 is CASGLGALFYEQYF. Here the CDR3 DNA reads TGTGCCAGCGGACTAGGGGCCCTCTTCTACGAGCAGTACTTC.